Described below is a single TCR beta chain sequence and its context. In germline, CDR1 is DFQATT, CDR2 SNEGSKA (reference sequence). The CDR3 sequence is 11 residues long. V was cut by 6 bases and J by 5 bases, with 11 bases left in between. The data are from a study of blood T cell repertoires in COVID-19. At the level of the study: Sources were T cells, B-cell-depleted T cells, or PBMCs; the material itself was cDNA or gDNA.

Per the authors' pipeline: Estimation of nucleated cell counts was performed using reference gene primer amplification. Sequenced by immunoSEQ multiplex PCR; TCRdb stores in-frame clones only, minus some. D and trimming were read from the DNA, whereas the V and J calls and clone size are those reported in that table. The profile shows almost 400,000 clones, roughly 88% of them singletons. This chain joins TRBV20-1 and TRBJ2-7, with D uncertain. What was sequenced was PBMCs or T cells enriched from blood (not recorded which). This clonotype was sampled from a woman aged 25 to 39 with acute COVID-19. The CDR3 loop is CSAWYNNEQYF. The CDR3 DNA reads TGCAGTGCCTGGTACAATAACGAGCAGTACTTC.